These 5 T cell receptor beta chains were sequenced from one sample in a study of blood T cell repertoires in COVID-19. Sequenced by immunoSEQ multiplex PCR; TCRdb stores in-frame clones only, minus some. The data hold 250,000 to 300,000 clones, with around 86% observed a single time. The sample comprised PBMCs or T cells enriched from blood (not recorded which). The receptor source for this set is a woman aged 40 to 50 who had recovered from COVID-19.

This clone was seen a single time. CDR3 in amino acids: CASSGTGRNEQFF. The CDR3 region has the DNA TGCGCCAGCAGCGGGACTGGTCGAAATGAGCAGTTCTTC. This sequence joins TRBV10-1 and TRBJ2-1; TRBD2 is a possible D gene (6 bases). Germline V lookup: CDR1 WNHNN, CDR2 SYGVQD (reference sequence). The CDR3 is made up of 13 amino acids. V was cut by 6 bases and J by 7 bases, with 13 bases left in between.

The chain joins TRBV5-1 to TRBJ2-5; weak D call: TRBD2 (5 bases). V was trimmed by 2 bases and J by 2 bases, leaving 13 bases between them. The CDR3 spans 15 residues. Germline V gene sequence: CDR1 SGHRS, CDR2 YFSETQ. The CDR3 nucleotides read TGCGCCAGCAGCTTCATAGCGACCGAGCAAGAGACCCAGTACTTC. This gives the protein CASSFIATEQETQYF.

The CDR3 protein is CASSRQGSTMNTEAFF. The CDR3 DNA reads TGTGCCAGCAGCCGACAGGGGTCCACGATGAACACTGAAGCTTTCTTT. This chain links TRBV7-9 with TRBJ1-1, with 8 nucleotides matching TRBD1. The CDR3 runs 16 residues. CDR1 and CDR2 from the germline V gene are SEHNR and FQNEAQ (reference sequence). V trimming: 5 bases; J trimming: 0 bases; junction bases outside the gene matches: 8.

The rearrangement links TRBV2 to TRBJ2-1, with 7 bases matching TRBD2. CDR1 and CDR2 (germline): SNHLY, FYNNEI. This CDR3 region has 14 residues. J was trimmed by 1 base and V by 6 bases; bases with no gene match: 3. DNA for the CDR3: TGTGCCAGCAGCCCCGGGGGGTCCTACAATGAGCAGTTCTTC. It specifies CASSPGGSYNEQFF.

The V gene is TRBV24-1, the J gene TRBJ2-1, with TRBD1 as a possible D gene (5 bases). V shed 1 base and J shed 9 bases, with 6 bases lying between them. The CDR3 sequence is 12 residues long. The germline CDR1 and CDR2 sequences are KGHDR and SFDVKD. The CDR3 nucleotides are TGTGCCACCAGTGATTTTAGGGGTGAGCAGTTCTTC. It translates to CATSDFRGEQFF.